A selection of T cell receptor beta chains follows, all from one sample in a study of regulatory T cells in long-lasting Graves disease. One entry per CDR3 protein results from TCRdb running MiXCR on the multiplex PCR reads. This table has about 620,000 distinct CDR3 sequences, approximately 15% appearing once. In addition, the sample was reused for a study of T cells in Graves' hyperthyroidism and ophthalmopathy.

Sequences were derived from peripheral blood mononuclear cells (PBMCs), sampled at new diagnosis, from a patient treated with antithyroid drugs. These receptors all stem from a woman aged 30 to 39 with Graves disease. Both conserved end residues are part of each CDR3. The order of the fields is clone size, J gene, D gene, V gene, CDR3 DNA, CDR3 protein. A D gene is named only where the DNA matches it firmly. Rows may omit the clone size; those that give it use once, few, many or a size class.

-	TRBJ1-2	TRBD1	TRBV14	TGTGCCAGCAGCCAAGTATCGGCAGGGGGTAACTATGGCTACACCTTC	CASSQVSAGGNYGYTF
many	TRBJ1-1	-	TRBV7-3	TGTGCCAGCAGCTTTACCGTGGGGGGCTCGGCTTTCTTT	CASSFTVGGSAFF
many	TRBJ2-3	TRBD2	TRBV7-3	TGTGCCAGCAGCCCCCGTGGAGCGGGAGGGTTAGATACGCAGTATTTT	CASSPRGAGGLDTQYF
many	TRBJ2-7	TRBD2	TRBV6-2/TRBV6-3	TGTGCCAGCAGGACGGGGGGTAGCGGGAATGGAGAGCAGTACTTC	CASRTGGSGNGEQYF
many	TRBJ2-5	-	TRBV2	TGTGCCAGCAGTCGGGGGCCCACGCTGGAGACCCAGTACTTC	CASSRGPTLETQYF
many	TRBJ2-2	-	TRBV12-3/TRBV12-4	TGTGCCAGTGCCGTGGGGGGCCCCACCGGGGAGCTGTTTTTT	CASAVGGPTGELFF
many	TRBJ2-3	-	TRBV12-3/TRBV12-4	TGTGCCAGCACCCCACAGGGAACAGATACGCAGTATTTT	CASTPQGTDTQYF
many	TRBJ2-7	TRBD2	TRBV2	TGTGCCAGCAAAGTTTTGCGGGAGAAACAGTACTTC	CASKVLREKQYF
few	TRBJ2-2	TRBD1	TRBV12-3/TRBV12-4	TGTGCCAGCAGTGCCAGACAGGGTACGGCCGGGGAGCTGTTTTTT	CASSARQGTAGELFF
-	TRBJ1-1	-	TRBV3-1	TGTGCCAGCAGCCATATTTCAGGGGTTGAAGCTTTCTTT	CASSHISGVEAFF
many	TRBJ2-3	-	TRBV6-1	TGTGCCAGCAGTGACTCCCGACGTACGCAGTATTTT	CASSDSRRTQYF
many	TRBJ1-5	-	TRBV28	TGTGCCAGCAGTCCTTCCGCGGACTATAGCAATCAGCCCCAGCATTTT	CASSPSADYSNQPQHF